This T cell receptor (beta chain) was captured in a study of blood T cell repertoires in COVID-19. Study in general: Acute and convalescent COVID-19 samples came from the United States, Italy and Spain.

In assigning cohorts, the study relied on participant-reported clinical history. The CDR3 extends over 13 amino acids. V was cut by 2 bases and J by 9 bases, with 13 bases left in between. Per germline, CDR1 MDHEN and CDR2 SYDVKM. Authors' analysis steps: Amplification of reference gene primers provided the estimated nucleated cell counts. Assay used: immunoSEQ multiplex PCR; TCRdb lists only in-frame clones, some missing. That table is the source of V, J and clone size, and D and trimming were worked out from the DNA. The sample yields about 320,000 clones, roughly 86% seen once. This TCR was sampled from a woman in her late teens or twenties who had recovered from COVID-19. Source material: PBMCs or T cells enriched from blood (not recorded which). The chain couples TRBV28 to TRBJ1-2; D uncertain. The CDR3 here is CASSLRPSGSYTF. CDR3 coding DNA: TGTGCCAGCAGTTTAAGGCCGTCCGGGAGCTACACCTTC.